A selection of T cell receptor beta chains follows, all from one sample in a study of identical twins. TCRdb analysed the 5' RACE reads with MiXCR anew, one entry per CDR3 protein. The sample includes hundreds of thousands of distinct CDR3 sequences, 7.5% seen only once; the top ten take under 6%. These data also formed part of another study, on yellow fever vaccine responses in identical twins.

The sequenced sample consisted of CD8+ T cells sorted from blood. Source of these receptors: a woman in her late teens or twenties in good health. The CDR3 runs from the conserved cysteine through the conserved F or W. The D gene is left open where the match is weak. The size of a clone is reported for some rows only, either as once, few or many, or as a class for expanded clones.

size	length	V	D	J	DNA	CDR3
NA	17	TRBV20-1	TRBD2	TRBJ2-5	TGCAGTGCTAGGAACTTCTGGGGGACTAGCGACCAAGAGACCCAGTACTTC	CSARNFWGTSDQETQYF
few	14	TRBV19	NA	TRBJ2-1	TGTGCCAGTTCCCGTTCTACGGGATACAATGAGCAGTTCTTC	CASSRSTGYNEQFF
few	15	TRBV11-3	TRBD2	TRBJ2-1	TGTGCCAGCAGCGCCCGGGGAGCGGGGGAGAGGGAGCAGTTCTTC	CASSARGAGEREQFF
NA	14	TRBV5-5	NA	TRBJ1-4	TGTGCCAGCAGCCTAAGGCCAGATAATGAAAAACTGTTTTTT	CASSLRPDNEKLFF
NA	15	TRBV3-1	NA	TRBJ2-1	TGTGCCAGCAGCCAAGGTCCCTTCCCTGGAGATGAGCAGTTCTTC	CASSQGPFPGDEQFF
NA	19	TRBV28	TRBD2	TRBJ2-7	TGTGCCAGCAGATCCCCGTCCGGGGCTAGCGGGAGCCCGCCTTACGAGCAGTACTTC	CASRSPSGASGSPPYEQYF
few	14	TRBV6-4	TRBD1	TRBJ2-1	TGTGCCAGCAGTGACTCCCAGGGGGTCGATGAGCAGTTCTTC	CASSDSQGVDEQFF
many	15	TRBV7-9	NA	TRBJ2-3	TGTGCCAGCAGCTTAGTGCGGGGAACCACAGATACGCAGTATTTT	CASSLVRGTTDTQYF
few	13	TRBV29-1	NA	TRBJ2-7	TGCAGCGTTGAAGAAGGGAGTGGGTTCGAGCAGTACTTC	CSVEEGSGFEQYF
few	14	TRBV6-1	NA	TRBJ2-1	TGTGCCAGCAGTCCTACCCCATCACGCAATGAGCAGTTCTTC	CASSPTPSRNEQFF
few	14	TRBV6-1	TRBD1	TRBJ2-1	TGTGCCAGCAGTCAGACAGGGGTAAACAATGAGCAGTTCTTC	CASSQTGVNNEQFF
few	15	TRBV21-1	NA	TRBJ2-5	TGTGCCAGCAGCCAGAACCGGGACAGAGAAGAGACCCAGTACTTC	CASSQNRDREETQYF
NA	14	TRBV24-1	NA	TRBJ2-1	TGTGCCACCAGTGAGGCGGTTTCCTACAATGAGCAGTTCTTC	CATSEAVSYNEQFF
few	16	TRBV11-2	NA	TRBJ2-1	TGTGCCAGCAGCCTCCAGGGTTACAGCTCCTACAATGAGCAGTTCTTC	CASSLQGYSSYNEQFF
many	12	TRBV24-1	NA	TRBJ1-1	TGTGCCACCATGTCAGGGGCGTACGAAGCTTTCTTT	CATMSGAYEAFF
many	17	TRBV4-1	NA	TRBJ2-2	TGCGCCAGCAGCCAACCCACAGGGTCCGCAGACACCGGGGAGCTGTTTTTT	CASSQPTGSADTGELFF
few	18	TRBV10-3	NA	TRBJ2-2	TGTGCCATCAGTGATCCCTCGAGCAACAGCAGGAACACCGGGGAGCTGTTTTTT	CAISDPSSNSRNTGELFF
few	15	TRBV7-8	NA	TRBJ2-2	TGTGCCAGCAGCTCTCTAGTTACAGGCATCGGGGAGCTGTTTTTT	CASSSLVTGIGELFF
NA	20	TRBV7-8	TRBD2	TRBJ2-1	TGTGCCAGCACCCCTCGCAGCTTAGGTCCTAGCGGGATCTACTACAATGAGCAGTTCTTC	CASTPRSLGPSGIYYNEQFF
NA	14	TRBV4-1	TRBD2	TRBJ2-7	TGCGCCAGCAGCCAAGGAGCGGGACCCTACGAGCAGTACTTC	CASSQGAGPYEQYF
NA	15	TRBV9	TRBD1	TRBJ2-4	TGTGCCAGCAGCGAGGGGGCCCTAGCCAAAAACATTCAGTACTTC	CASSEGALAKNIQYF
many	15	TRBV20-1	TRBD2	TRBJ2-5	TGCAGTGCTAGCCCGGGACTAGCGGACCAAGAGACCCAGTACTTC	CSASPGLADQETQYF